This T cell receptor (beta chain) was documented in a study of PD-L1 blockade in urothelial cancer. Whole-study context: Each patient had 0 to 3 earlier chemotherapy regimens. Analyses used blood from 3 weeks (second dose) and 6 weeks after treatment start. Study-wide results and caveats: The study found that durable-benefit patients expanded tumor-associated blood clones more at 3 weeks.

Time point here: pretreatment peripheral blood. Libraries were prepared by immunoSEQ multiplex PCR; TCRdb keeps only in-frame clonotypes and omits some of them. The sample holds around 43,000 clones, around nine tenths seen once. CDR1 and CDR2 (germline): KGHSH, LQKENI. The CDR3 spans 14 residues. The V end lost 2 bases, the J end lost 7 bases, and 15 bases lay between the germline ends. In regard to this clone: The antigen is not known.

This specimen consisted of PBMCs, obtained around atezolizumab (anti-PD-L1) treatment. The genes are TRBV18 and TRBJ2-7, with TRBD2 as a possible D gene (6 bases). The receptor was isolated from a donor at least 40 years old with urothelial cancer. Here the CDR3 reads CASSPGGPGREQYF. As DNA, the CDR3 is TGTGCCAGCTCACCAGGAGGGCCAGGTAGAGAGCAGTACTTC.